These T cell receptor beta chains were read from a single sample in a study of blood T cells in healthy people across ages. TCRdb re-analysed the 5' RACE reads in MiXCR, keeping a single row per CDR3 protein. The sample carries a few hundred thousand distinct CDR3 sequences, approximately 51% recorded once. Sequenced sample: blood. The receptors stem from a man aged 55 to 69 in good health. CDR3s include the opening cysteine and the closing phenylalanine or tryptophan. A D gene is named only where the DNA matches it firmly. Not every row has a clone size; where given, it reads once, few, many or a size class.

j_call d_call clone_size v_call cdr3_nt cdr3_aa
TRBJ2-5 - - TRBV21-1 TGTGCCAGCAGCAAAGAGGCACAGGGGAAGGCTAAAAAAGAGACCCAGTACTTC CASSKEAQGKAKKETQYF
TRBJ2-1 TRBD2 few TRBV4-1 TGCGCCAGCAGCCAAGTCTTGGCCAAGCGGGGGCACGAGCAGTTCTTC CASSQVLAKRGHEQFF
TRBJ2-1 - - TRBV28 TGTGCCAGCACCCTGGGTCTCCCTCCCTATGAGCAGTTCTTC CASTLGLPPYEQFF
TRBJ2-3 TRBD2 - TRBV12-3/TRBV12-4 TGTGCCAGCAGTTTGCCGGGACTAGGGACTACAGATACGCAGTATTTT CASSLPGLGTTDTQYF
TRBJ2-7 - once TRBV5-1 TGCGCCAGCAGCTTGGACGGCTCCTACGAGCAGTACTTC CASSLDGSYEQYF
TRBJ2-3 - - TRBV11-1 TGTGCCAGCTCTTCGCCAGGAAGTTCTAGCACAGATACGCAGTATTTT CASSSPGSSSTDTQYF
TRBJ2-5 TRBD2 few TRBV7-2 TGTGCCAGCAGCTTAGTTGCGGGGGGACAAGAGACCCAGTACTTC CASSLVAGGQETQYF
TRBJ2-7 - - TRBV28 TGTGCCAGCGGTCCCTCGGGACCGCCCTACGAGCAGTACTTC CASGPSGPPYEQYF
TRBJ2-7 - few TRBV30 TGTGCCTGGAATCCCAGGAGCTCCAGCTCCTACGAGCAGTACTTC CAWNPRSSSSYEQYF
TRBJ1-1 - few TRBV24-1 TGTGCCACCAGCCCCTTCAACACTGAAGCTTTCTTT CATSPFNTEAFF
TRBJ2-3 TRBD1 - TRBV29-1 TGCAGCGTGAGGGGACAGGTGACAGATACGCAGTATTTT CSVRGQVTDTQYF
TRBJ2-7 TRBD1 many TRBV29-1 TGCAGCGTTGGGACAGGGGGGTCCTCCTACGAGCAGTACTTC CSVGTGGSSYEQYF
TRBJ2-7 - - TRBV20-1 TGCAGTGCTAGAGATAGCGATCGGAGCTCCTACGAGCAGTACTTC CSARDSDRSSYEQYF
TRBJ2-4 TRBD2 - TRBV5-1 TGCGCCAGCAGCGGAATACTAGCGGGGCAGCAGTACTTC CASSGILAGQQYF
TRBJ2-7 - few TRBV7-9 TGTGCCAGCAGCTTGCCCACCGGGGACCGGGGCTACGAGCAGTACTTC CASSLPTGDRGYEQYF
TRBJ2-2 - - TRBV3-1 TGTGCCAGCACTCGGGGAGGATCTGCGAACACCGGGGAGCTGTTTTTT CASTRGGSANTGELFF
TRBJ2-1 - - TRBV29-1 TGCAGCCCGCGGCATAGGGGGGCGTACAATGAGCAGTTCTTC CSPRHRGAYNEQFF
TRBJ2-1 - - TRBV20-1 TGCAGTGCTAGAGGGGTAGGAGCGCACAATGAGCAGTCCTTC CSARGVGAHNEQSF
TRBJ2-7 - - TRBV27 TGTGCCAGCAGTGTGAGGCGCGAGGAAACCCAGTACTTC CASSVRREETQYF
TRBJ1-1 - few TRBV28 TGTGCCAGCACCTCTTGGAGGGGGGAAACTGAAGCTTTCTTT CASTSWRGETEAFF
TRBJ2-5 TRBD2 few TRBV5-1 TGCGCCAGCAGCCCCTGGACTAGCGGGAGTTGGGGGACCCAGTACTTC CASSPWTSGSWGTQYF
TRBJ2-1 - - TRBV20-1 TGCAGTGCAGATTATAGGGGAGGTACCTATGAGCAGTTCTTC CSADYRGGTYEQFF
TRBJ2-1 TRBD2 - TRBV7-2 TGTGCCAGCAGCCCCCTGGGGACTAGCACCTACAATGAGCAGTTCTTC CASSPLGTSTYNEQFF
TRBJ2-1 - - TRBV29-1 TGCAGCGTTACAAGAGTGAGCTCCTACAATGAGCAGTTCTTC CSVTRVSSYNEQFF
TRBJ2-7 - - TRBV7-2 TGTGCCAGCAGCCCCGGCCCGGGGCCCTACGAGCAGTACTTC CASSPGPGPYEQYF